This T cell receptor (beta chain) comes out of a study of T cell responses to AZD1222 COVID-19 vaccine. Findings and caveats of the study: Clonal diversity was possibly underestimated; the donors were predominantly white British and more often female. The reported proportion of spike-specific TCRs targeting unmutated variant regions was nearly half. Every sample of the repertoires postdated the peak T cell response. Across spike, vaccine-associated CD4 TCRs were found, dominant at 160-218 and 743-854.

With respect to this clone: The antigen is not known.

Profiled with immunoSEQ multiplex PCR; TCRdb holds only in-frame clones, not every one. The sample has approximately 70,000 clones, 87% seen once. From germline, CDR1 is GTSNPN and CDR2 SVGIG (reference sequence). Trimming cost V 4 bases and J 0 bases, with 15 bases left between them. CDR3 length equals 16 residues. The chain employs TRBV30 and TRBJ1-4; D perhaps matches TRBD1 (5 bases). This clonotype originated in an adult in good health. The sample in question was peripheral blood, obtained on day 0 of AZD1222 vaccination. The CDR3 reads CAWTVGGVATNEKLFF. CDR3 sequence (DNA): TGTGCCTGGACCGTGGGGGGGGTGGCAACTAATGAAAAACTGTTTTTT.